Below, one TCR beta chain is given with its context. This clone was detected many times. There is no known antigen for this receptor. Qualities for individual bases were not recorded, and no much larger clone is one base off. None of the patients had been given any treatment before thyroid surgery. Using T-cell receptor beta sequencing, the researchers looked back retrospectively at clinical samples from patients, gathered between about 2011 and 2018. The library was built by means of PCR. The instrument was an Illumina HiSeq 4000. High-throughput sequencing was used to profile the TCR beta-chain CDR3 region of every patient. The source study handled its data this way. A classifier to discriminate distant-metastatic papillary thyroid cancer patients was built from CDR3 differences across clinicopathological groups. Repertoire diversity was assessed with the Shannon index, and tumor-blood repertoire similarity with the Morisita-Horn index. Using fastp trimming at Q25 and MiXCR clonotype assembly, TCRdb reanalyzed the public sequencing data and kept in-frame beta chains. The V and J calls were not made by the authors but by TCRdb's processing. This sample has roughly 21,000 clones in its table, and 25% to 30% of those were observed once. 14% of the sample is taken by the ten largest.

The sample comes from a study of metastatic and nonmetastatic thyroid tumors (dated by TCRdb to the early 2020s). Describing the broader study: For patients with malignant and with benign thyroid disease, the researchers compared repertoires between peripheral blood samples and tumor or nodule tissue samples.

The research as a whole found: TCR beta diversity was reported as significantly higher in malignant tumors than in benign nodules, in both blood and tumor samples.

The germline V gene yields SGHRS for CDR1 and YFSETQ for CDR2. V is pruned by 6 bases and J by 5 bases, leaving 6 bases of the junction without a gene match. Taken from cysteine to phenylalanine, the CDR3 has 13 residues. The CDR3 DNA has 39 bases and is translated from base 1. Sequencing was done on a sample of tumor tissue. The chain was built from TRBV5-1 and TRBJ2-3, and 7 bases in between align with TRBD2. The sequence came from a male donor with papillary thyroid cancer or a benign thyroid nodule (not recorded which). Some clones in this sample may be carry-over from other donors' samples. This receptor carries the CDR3 CASTAGDRDTQYF. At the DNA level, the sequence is TGCGCCAGCACTGCGGGAGACAGAGATACGCAGTATTTT.